This is a list of T cell receptor beta chains from one sample in a study of CD8+ T cells in alopecia areata. TCRdb's table, derived via immunoSEQ multiplex PCR, lists solely in-frame clones and lacks some. The sample lists about 200,000 clones, just under 65% occurring once. The specimen comprised CD4+ T cells sorted from blood, sampled between weeks 49 and 50, from a patient treated with tofacitinib. The receptors stem from a human donor with alopecia areata. Both conserved end residues are part of each CDR3. A D gene is named only where the DNA matches it firmly. A clone size is listed for some rows: how often the clone was seen (once, few, many), or a class if it is expanded.

d_call: -; clone_size: -; j_call: TRBJ2-7; v_call: TRBV5-1; cdr3_aa: CASSWEQAYEQYF; cdr3_nt: TGCGCCAGCAGCTGGGAGCAGGCCTACGAGCAGTACTTC
d_call: -; clone_size: -; j_call: TRBJ2-7; v_call: TRBV10-3; cdr3_aa: CAISVQDSYEQYF; cdr3_nt: TGTGCCATCAGTGTTCAGGATTCCTACGAGCAGTACTTC
d_call: -; clone_size: -; j_call: TRBJ1-1; v_call: TRBV29-1; cdr3_aa: CSVGEGARGDEAFF; cdr3_nt: TGCAGCGTCGGCGAGGGCGCAAGGGGGGATGAAGCTTTCTTT
d_call: -; clone_size: -; j_call: TRBJ1-1; v_call: TRBV19; cdr3_aa: CASSIPRQLNTEAFF; cdr3_nt: TGTGCCAGTAGTATCCCGAGACAACTAAACACTGAAGCTTTCTTT
d_call: -; clone_size: few; j_call: TRBJ1-2; v_call: TRBV6-1; cdr3_aa: CASSPLTGGYTF; cdr3_nt: TGTGCCAGCAGTCCGTTGACGGGTGGCTACACCTTC
d_call: -; clone_size: -; j_call: TRBJ1-2; v_call: TRBV10-3; cdr3_aa: CAISVDSYGYTF; cdr3_nt: TGTGCCATCAGTGTTGACAGCTATGGCTACACCTTC
d_call: -; clone_size: many; j_call: TRBJ2-6; v_call: TRBV6-1; cdr3_aa: CASSDRDPSVLTF; cdr3_nt: TGTGCCAGCAGTGATAGGGACCCTAGTGTCCTGACTTTC
d_call: TRBD2; clone_size: -; j_call: TRBJ2-7; v_call: TRBV9; cdr3_aa: CASSVSGGDYEQYF; cdr3_nt: TGTGCCAGCAGCGTTAGCGGGGGGGATTACGAGCAGTACTTC
d_call: -; clone_size: -; j_call: TRBJ2-2; v_call: TRBV5-1; cdr3_aa: CASSFGSVVGELFF; cdr3_nt: TGCGCCAGCAGCTTTGGCTCTGTTGTCGGGGAGCTGTTTTTT
d_call: TRBD1; clone_size: -; j_call: TRBJ1-2; v_call: TRBV29-1; cdr3_aa: CSVTGGRGYTF; cdr3_nt: TGCAGCGTCACAGGGGGTCGGGGCTACACCTTC
d_call: -; clone_size: -; j_call: TRBJ2-2; v_call: TRBV29-1; cdr3_aa: CSVMNTGELFF; cdr3_nt: TGCAGCGTTATGAACACCGGGGAGCTGTTTTTT
d_call: -; clone_size: few; j_call: TRBJ1-5; v_call: TRBV5-6; cdr3_aa: CASSLGGGANSNQPQHF; cdr3_nt: TGTGCCAGCAGCTTGGGAGGAGGGGCTAATAGCAATCAGCCCCAGCATTTT